The 9 T cell receptor beta chains given below trace back to one sample, sequenced in a study of T cell changes during pregnancy in multiple sclerosis. Sequencing was performed with immunoSEQ multiplex PCR; in TCRdb, only in-frame clones are kept and a portion is missing. Of over 70,000 clones listed, approximately 92% are singletons. This specimen was peripheral blood, taken in the first trimester of pregnancy. All receptors derive from a female donor with multiple sclerosis, enrolled in a pregnancy study.

The chain links TRBV6-4 to TRBJ1-1; the D is unclear. Germline V gives CDR1 MRHNA, CDR2 SNTAGT. This CDR3 comprises 13 residues. The V end lost 2 bases, the J end lost 2 bases, and 6 bases lay between the germline ends. In DNA form, the CDR3 reads TGTGCCAGCAGTGACGGGCCCAACACTGAAGCTTTCTTT. As protein: CASSDGPNTEAFF.

V gene TRBV4-2 combines with J gene TRBJ2-4; D remains unclear. The CDR3 consists of 12 residues. Germline V lookup: CDR1 LGHNA, CDR2 YNFKEQ. V dropped 3 bases and J dropped 11 bases, with 11 bases sitting between them. CDR3 sequence reads: CASSQAREVQYF. CDR3 sequence (DNA): TGTGCCAGCAGCCAGGCCCGAGAGGTTCAGTACTTC.

This chain uses TRBV11-2 with TRBJ2-1; tentative D call: TRBD1 (6 bases). V lost 1 base, J lost 4 bases, and 11 bases lay in between. The germline gives CDR1 SGHAT, CDR2 FQNNGV. The CDR3 sequence is 15 residues long. CDR3 DNA sequence: TGTGCCAGCAGCTTAGGGGACACCAATTACAATGAGCAGTTCTTC. Protein: CASSLGDTNYNEQFF.

This clone has just one count. V usage is TRBV12-5 and J usage is TRBJ2-7, with 15 bases aligning to TRBD2. The germline CDR1 and CDR2 sequences are LGHNT and FRNRAP. The CDR3 loop spans 22 amino acids. The junction had 19 bases not matched to a gene; V was cut back by 1 base and J by 3 bases. The chain's CDR3 is CASGLGPKRTSGGEVGSYEQYF. CDR3 sequence (DNA): TGTGCTAGTGGTTTGGGTCCCAAGCGGACTAGCGGGGGGGAGGTAGGTAGCTACGAGCAGTACTTC.

J is TRBJ1-2 and V is TRBV6-5; the match to TRBD1 covers 8 bases. Unmatched junction bases numbered 4, after V lost 6 bases and J lost 4 bases. Germline V lookup: CDR1 MNHEY, CDR2 SVGAGI. This CDR3 contains 13 residues. The CDR3, as DNA: TGTGCCAGCAGACCCACAGGGGGCTATGGCTACACCTTC. This codes for CASRPTGGYGYTF.

This sequence joins TRBV6-5 and TRBJ2-3; the D gene is possibly TRBD2 (6 bases). This CDR3 contains 13 residues. V was trimmed by 2 bases and J by 3 bases, leaving 6 bases between them. The germline V gene has CDR1 MNHEY and CDR2 SVGAGI. CDR3: CASSYGGTDTQYF. The CDR3 nucleotides are TGTGCCAGCAGTTACGGGGGGACAGATACGCAGTATTTT.

To note about this clone: Other DNA sequences from this sample encode an identical CDR3 as well. The chain has TRBV16 and TRBJ2-7, with D tentatively TRBD2 (7 bases). V was pared by 3 bases and J by 3 bases, with 15 bases between. Germline CDR1 reads KGHSY; CDR2 reads FQNENV. This CDR3 comprises 15 residues. The CDR3 DNA reads as TGTGCCAGCAGCCAGTGGGGGGGCTCCCTCTACGAGCAGTACTTC. Translating it yields CASSQWGGSLYEQYF. Supplemented by reference TRBV16 and TRBJ2-7, the full variable domain reads GEEVAQTPKHLVRGEGQKAKLYCAPIKGHSYVFWYQQVLKNEFKFLISFQNENVFDETGMPKERFSAKCLPNSPCSLEIQATKLEDSAVYFCASSQWGGSLYEQYFGPGTRLTVT.

The V call is TRBV9, the J call TRBJ2-7; 7 bases are shared with TRBD2. This CDR3 spans 16 amino acids. In germline, CDR1 is SGDLS, CDR2 YYNGEE. V lost 2 bases, J lost 0 bases, and 8 bases stayed unmatched. The CDR3 DNA is TGTGCCAGCAGCGTCGTGCCGAGCGGGGACTCCTACGAGCAGTACTTC. Protein product: CASSVVPSGDSYEQYF.

This clone was detected once. This chain joins TRBV4-1 and TRBJ2-2, with D possibly TRBD2 on 7 matching bases. The CDR3 covers 17 residues. The V gene's germline CDR1 is MGHRA and CDR2 YSYEKL. The germline V and J ends were trimmed by 1 base and 7 bases, with 19 bases remaining between them. The CDR3 region is CASSQVVGGAKHGELFF. The CDR3 nucleotides read TGCGCCAGCAGCCAAGTAGTGGGGGGGGCGAAGCACGGGGAGCTGTTTTTT.